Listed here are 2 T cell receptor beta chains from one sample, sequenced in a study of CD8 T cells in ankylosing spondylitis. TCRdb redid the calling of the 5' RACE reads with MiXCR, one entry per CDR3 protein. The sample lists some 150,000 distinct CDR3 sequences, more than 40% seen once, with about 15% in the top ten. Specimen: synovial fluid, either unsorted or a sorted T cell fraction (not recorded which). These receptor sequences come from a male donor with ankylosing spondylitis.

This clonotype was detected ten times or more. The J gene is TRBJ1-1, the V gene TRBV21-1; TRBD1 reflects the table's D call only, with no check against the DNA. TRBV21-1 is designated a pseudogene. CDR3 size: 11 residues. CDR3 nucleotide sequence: TGTGCCAGCAGCAAAGCTGGGGGAGCTTTCTTT. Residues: CASSKAGGAFF.

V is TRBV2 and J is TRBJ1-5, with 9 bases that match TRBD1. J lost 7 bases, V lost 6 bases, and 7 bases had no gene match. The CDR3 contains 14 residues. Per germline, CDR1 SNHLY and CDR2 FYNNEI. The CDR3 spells CASREKQGAQPQHF. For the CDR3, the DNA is TGTGCCAGCAGGGAAAAACAGGGGGCCCAGCCCCAGCATTTT.